These 20 T cell receptor beta chains came from one sample sequenced in a study of T cells in Graves' hyperthyroidism and ophthalmopathy. Amplified TCR beta CDR3 regions came from RNA transcripts. RT-PCR in the first round (using the HTBI primer set) targeted the TCR CDR3. TCRdb reprocessed the multiplex PCR reads via MiXCR and lists one record per CDR3 protein. The sample has under 700,000 distinct CDR3 sequences; over 15% are singletons. Sequencing input: blood. The receptors here all came from a young woman with Graves' hyperthyroidism.

Only a few counts were recorded for this clonotype. The V gene is TRBV20-1, the J gene TRBJ1-1; 11 bases match TRBD1. Trimming took 5 bases from V and 10 from J; bases not matched to a gene: 6. CDR1 and CDR2 from the germline V gene are DFQATT and SNEGSKA (reference sequence). The CDR3 is 12 amino acids. The CDR3 reads CSAPDRGLSAFF. CDR3 bases: TGCAGTGCTCCGGACAGGGGGCTTTCAGCTTTCTTT.

This clonotype was recorded at least ten times. The genes are TRBV2 and TRBJ2-5, with D uncertain. The CDR3 extends over 16 amino acids. Germline assignment: CDR1 SNHLY and CDR2 FYNNEI. Trimming took 1 base from V and 5 from J, leaving 17 bases between them. The CDR3, as DNA: TGTGCCAGCAGTGAAGTCGACCGAGGCGGTGAGGAGACCCAGTACTTC. Translating it yields CASSEVDRGGEETQYF.

The genes are TRBV3-1 and TRBJ1-2, with D possibly TRBD1 on 5 matching bases. V was pared by 0 bases and J by 3 bases, with 14 bases between. CDR1 and CDR2 from the germline V gene are LGHDT and YNNKEL (reference sequence). This CDR3 spans 16 amino acids. CDR3 DNA: TGTGCCAGCAGCCAAGATAAGGGGCAGAGACACTATGGCTACACCTTC. This codes for CASSQDKGQRHYGYTF.

This clonotype was seen only once. The genes are TRBV20-1 and TRBJ2-2, with a weak D call TRBD2 (6 bases). The CDR3 runs to 17 residues. Germline V CDR1 and CDR2: DFQATT, SNEGSKA (reference sequence). With 6 bases removed from V and 5 bases from J, the gap between germline ends came to 25 bases. CDR3 sequence reads: CSATPHRGRRVTGELFF. CDR3 in DNA: TGCAGTGCCACTCCCCACCGGGGGAGGAGGGTAACCGGGGAGCTGTTTTTT.

This clonotype appeared a few times. The gene calls are TRBV19 and TRBJ2-7, with 8 nucleotides matching TRBD1. V gave up 10 bases and J gave up 6 bases; unmatched junction bases: 11. The germline V gene has CDR1 LNHDA and CDR2 SQIVND (reference sequence). The CDR3 contains 13 residues. The CDR3 sequence is CATRAGTGGEQYF. CDR3 in DNA: TGTGCCACCCGAGCAGGGACAGGTGGCGAGCAGTACTTC. Based on the CDR3 plus reference TRBV19 and TRBJ2-7, the full variable domain is DGGITQSPKYLFRKEGQNVTLSCEQNLNHDAMYWYRQDPGQGLRLIYYSQIVNDFQKGDIAEGYSVSREKKESFPLTVTSAQKNPTAFYLCATRAGTGGEQYFGPGTRLTVT.

This clonotype was seen ten or more times. The chain recombines TRBV6-5 with TRBJ1-6; D is ambiguous. Trimming stripped 2 bases from V and 7 bases from J, with 15 bases between. The CDR3 is made up of 16 amino acids. Germline V gene data show CDR1 as MNHEY and CDR2 as SVGAGI. Here the CDR3 DNA reads TGTGCCAGCAGTTACGGGCAAGGTCTTCGGAATTCACCCCTCCACTTT. The encoded protein is CASSYGQGLRNSPLHF.

This clonotype has a count of ten or more. The gene calls are TRBV12-3 or TRBV12-4 and TRBJ2-7; D not certain. CDR3 size: 11 residues. Trimming removed 8 bases at V and 2 bases at J, with 7 bases between. The DNA for the CDR3 is TGTGCCAGCGGCGGCGCCTACGAGCAGTACTTC. This gives the protein CASGGAYEQYF.

This chain connects TRBV29-1 to TRBJ1-4, with a possible D match to TRBD1 (6 bases). V lost 0 bases to trimming and J lost 5 bases, with 13 bases between them. Germline V CDR1 and CDR2: SQVTM, ANQGSEA. The CDR3 contains 15 residues. CDR3 in DNA: TGCAGCGTTGAAGATATCAGGGGTATGAATGAAAAACTGTTTTTT. This gives the protein CSVEDIRGMNEKLFF.

The J gene is TRBJ2-3, the V gene TRBV13; TRBD1 aligns across 10 bases. CDR1 and CDR2 from the germline V gene are PRHDT and FYEKMQ (reference sequence). This CDR3 region has 14 residues. V lost 5 bases and J lost 5; bases outside the gene matches: 4. CDR3 bases: TGTGCCAGCAGCCCGGGACAGGGGCTAGATACGCAGTATTTT. Translating gives CASSPGQGLDTQYF.

The J gene is TRBJ1-1, the V gene TRBV12-5, with D tentatively TRBD1 (5 bases). The CDR3 is made up of 17 amino acids. Germline loops: CDR1 LGHNT, CDR2 FRNRAP. The V and J ends lost 7 bases and 5 bases respectively, with 26 bases between them. CDR3 DNA sequence: TGTGCTAGTGATTTCGTGGTTGGGATAGGGGTGGATACTGAAGCTTTCTTT. Encoded protein: CASDFVVGIGVDTEAFF.

This clonotype was picked up one time. The gene calls are TRBV28 and TRBJ1-5, with D unclear. Germline values: CDR1 MDHEN, CDR2 SYDVKM. The CDR3 loop spans 15 amino acids. Trimming shortened V by 1 base and J by 6 bases, and 13 bases separated the two germline ends. The DNA of the CDR3 is TGTGCCAGCAGTTTATTGCCCCCAGGCGGTCAGCCCCAGCATTTT. Translated: CASSLLPPGGQPQHF.

In its sample, this clonotype was seen many times. The V and J genes are TRBV7-2 and TRBJ2-3; unclear D gene. The CDR3 runs 15 residues. Trimming removed 0 bases at V and 6 bases at J, with 13 bases between. From germline, CDR1 is SGHTA and CDR2 FQGNSA. The CDR3 DNA reads TGTGCCAGCAGCTTAGCCCCTTGGGGTGTGGATACGCAGTATTTT. This gives the protein CASSLAPWGVDTQYF.

This clonotype was detected a few times. The V and J genes are TRBV12-3 or TRBV12-4 and TRBJ2-4, with D possibly TRBD1 on 5 matching bases. V lost 5 bases to trimming and J lost 0 bases, with 14 bases between them. This CDR3 region has 16 residues. The CDR3 sequence is CASSLRQKRAKNIQYF. Here the CDR3 DNA reads TGTGCCAGCAGTCTACGACAGAAGAGAGCCAAAAACATTCAGTACTTC.

The chain recombines TRBV20-1 with TRBJ2-7, with TRBD2 matching over 11 bases. V gave up 1 base and J gave up 6 bases; unmatched junction bases: 8. The CDR3 totals 15 residues. The V gene's germline CDR1 is DFQATT and CDR2 SNEGSKA (reference sequence). The DNA of the CDR3 is TGCAGTGCTAGAGCTGTACTAGCGGGAGCCCTCGAGCAGTACTTC. It encodes CSARAVLAGALEQYF.

This clonotype was picked up many times. The genes are TRBV12-3 or TRBV12-4 and TRBJ2-1, with 11 positions matching TRBD1. The CDR3 runs to 14 residues. V lost 5 bases to trimming and J lost 5 bases; unmatched junction nucleotides: 2. In nucleotides, the CDR3 is TGTGCCAGCAGTCCGGACAGGGGGCACAATGAGCAGTTCTTC. Translating gives CASSPDRGHNEQFF.

This chain uses TRBV6-1 with TRBJ1-5; 10 bases map to TRBD1. The CDR3 runs to 14 residues. J was trimmed by 5 bases and V by 6 bases; bases with no gene match: 4. Germline assignment: CDR1 MNHNS and CDR2 SASEGT. CDR3 nucleotide sequence: TGTGCCAGCAGGGGGACAGGGGCCGATCAGCCCCAGCATTTT. This encodes CASRGTGADQPQHF.

This clonotype has more than one count but fewer than ten. V gene TRBV19 combines with J gene TRBJ2-3; D not certain. V lost 1 base to trimming and J lost 0 bases, with 11 bases between them. The CDR3 has 16 residues. Germline CDR1 LNHDA, CDR2 SQIVND (reference sequence). The CDR3 DNA reads as TGTGCCAGTAGTATAGGAGATAGCCCTAGCACAGATACGCAGTATTTT. Its translation: CASSIGDSPSTDTQYF.

This clonotype occurred many times. The chain has TRBV6-1 and TRBJ2-2; D remains ambiguous. CDR3 size: 15 residues. The V and J ends lost 1 base and 4 bases respectively, with 10 bases between them. CDR1 is MNHNS, CDR2 SASEGT, per germline. CDR3 protein: CASSEEVAGTGELFF. DNA of the CDR3: TGTGCCAGCAGTGAAGAAGTAGCTGGCACCGGGGAGCTGTTTTTT.

This clonotype was found a few times. The rearrangement joins TRBV7-2 to TRBJ2-1, with 13 bases that match TRBD2. The CDR3 spans 19 residues. Germline CDR1 is SGHTA and CDR2 is FQGNSA. Germline trimming cut 2 bases from V and 6 bases from J; bases unmatched to any gene: 13. CDR3 sequence (DNA): TGTGCCAGCAGCTTATCCGTCCCGGGACTAGCGGGACGGGGCAATGAGCAGTTCTTC. This codes for CASSLSVPGLAGRGNEQFF.

This clonotype was seen many times. This chain joins TRBV3-1 and TRBJ1-1, with a possible D match to TRBD1 (5 bases). This CDR3 comprises 15 residues. The germline CDR1 and CDR2 sequences are LGHDT and YNNKEL (reference sequence). Trimming shortened V by 0 bases and J by 4 bases, and 12 bases separated the two germline ends. The CDR3 DNA sequence: TGTGCCAGCAGCCAAGATGGGGCCCGGGCCACTGAAGCTTTCTTT. It codes for CASSQDGARATEAFF.